This TCR beta chain was retrieved from a study of blood T cells in healthy people across ages. At the level of the study: About one barcoded beta molecule was captured per two T cells (by template switching).

Details on this clonotype: The antigen is undetermined. Its ends do not fully match the called genes, so a read error is possible.

General study findings and limits: Whereas aged donors had fewer naive CD4+ cells, long-lived donors had more of them and higher diversity.

Extraction of total RNA produced a minimum of 5.5 micrograms from each sample. This CDR3 contains 15 residues. Germline V CDR1 and CDR2: DFQATT, SNEGSKA (reference sequence). It was with a sample-barcoded 5' primer and a J-beta primer mix that a second PCR of roughly 7 to 12 cycles was run. TCRdb ran MiXCR on the 5' RACE reads and lists one entry per CDR3 protein. Of about 1.7 million distinct CDR3 sequences in the sample, 28% are singletons; the top ten hold 7% to 9%. The genes are TRBV20-1 and TRBJ2-4; 8 bases are a match to TRBD1. The J call is in doubt because the DNA end fits TRBJ2-7 better. This sequence originates from a woman aged 25 to 45 in good health. The sample comprised blood. The DNA for the CDR3 is TGCAGTGTTAGACCCCGGACAGGGTTGGCAAACGAGCAGTACTTC. Its translation: CSVRPRTGLANEQYF.